A single sample gave rise to the 30 T cell receptor beta chains below, sequenced in a study of CXCR3-negative and CXCR3-positive naive CD8 T cells. The authors made the TRB cDNA libraries by 5' RACE using UMI labels. For each CDR3 protein, TCRdb gives one entry from its re-call of the 5' RACE reads, without DNA. The sample has 130,000 or so distinct CDR3 sequences. Input material: naive CXCR3- CD8+ T cells from blood. Subset indicated: CD45RO-CCR7+CD27+CD95- naive CD8+ T cells lacking CXCR3 (TNR3-). The origin of the receptors is a human donor in good health. Some clones in this sample may be carry-over from other donors' samples.

V usage is TRBV7-8 and J usage is TRBJ1-5; TCRdb selects TRBD1, and the lack of DNA leaves this call unchecked. This CDR3 spans 15 amino acids. Germline V gene data show CDR1 as SGHVS and CDR2 as FQNEAQ. The CDR3 sequence is CASSLGGTGDQPQHF.

The chain joins TRBV5-1 to TRBJ2-1; TCRdb designates TRBD1, a call that cannot be tested without DNA. Germline loops: CDR1 SGHRS, CDR2 YFSETQ. CDR3 length equals 13 residues. CDR3 residues: CASRTTGGNEQFF.

The chain links TRBV27 to TRBJ2-7; TCRdb names TRBD1, which stays unverified in the absence of DNA. CDR1 is MNHEY and CDR2 is SMNVEV in the germline V gene (reference sequence). This CDR3 comprises 16 residues. CDR3 sequence: CASSPRAGVEDYEQYF.

J is TRBJ2-7 and V is TRBV20-1; the TCRdb D gene call, TRBD2, has no DNA to confirm it. Looked up from germline, CDR1 is DFQATT and CDR2 is SNEGSKA (reference sequence). This CDR3 has 17 amino acids. The CDR3 protein is CSARTYSGLAGDREQYF.

The rearrangement uses TRBV6-6 and TRBJ1-1. Germline CDR1 is MNHNY and CDR2 is SVGAGI (reference sequence). The CDR3 is 14 residues long. Here the CDR3 reads CASSYGRQNTEAFF.

This chain links TRBV28 with TRBJ2-7; TCRdb proposes TRBD2, but this gene call is untestable without DNA. CDR3 size: 17 residues. Germline assignment: CDR1 MDHEN and CDR2 SYDVKM. The CDR3 spells CASSSDSTPPHLFEQYF.

This sequence joins TRBV6-6 and TRBJ1-1. This CDR3 region has 14 residues. Per germline, CDR1 MNHNY and CDR2 SVGAGI (reference sequence). The CDR3 sequence is CASSYAPSTSEAFF.

The chain links TRBV11-2 to TRBJ2-2; TCRdb lists TRBD1, though no DNA is available to test this call. Germline assignment: CDR1 SGHAT and CDR2 FQNNGV. The CDR3 consists of 16 residues. CDR3 residues: CASSGRDLQGAYGLFF.

This chain connects TRBV6-6 to TRBJ2-5; TCRdb indicates TRBD2, and absent DNA this call remains unverified. The CDR3 runs to 17 residues. Per the germline V gene, CDR1 is MNHNY and CDR2 is SVGAGI (reference sequence). Here the CDR3 reads CASSYQPTSGGQETQYF.

CDR3 protein: CASSFFPGRGHTEAFF. The V gene is TRBV12-3 or TRBV12-4, the J gene TRBJ1-1; with no DNA, the TCRdb D assignment of TRBD1 cannot be verified. This CDR3 comprises 16 residues.

This chain joins TRBV7-2 and TRBJ2-7; checking the TCRdb D call of TRBD1 is not possible without DNA. This CDR3 contains 15 residues. Germline CDR1 reads SGHTA; CDR2 reads FQGNSA. The CDR3 reads CASSKGRGPTYEQYF.

V gene TRBV5-5 combines with J gene TRBJ1-4. The CDR3 length is 15 residues. The germline CDR1 and CDR2 sequences are SGHKS and YYEKEE (reference sequence). CDR3 sequence: CASSEEGRDGEKLFF.

The J gene is TRBJ1-5, the V gene TRBV20-1. Germline V lookup: CDR1 DFQATT, CDR2 SNEGSKA (reference sequence). This CDR3 comprises 15 residues. The CDR3 reads CSARERDYSNQPQHF.

V is TRBV6-5 and J is TRBJ2-3; absent DNA, TCRdb's TRBD1 call cannot be checked. Germline CDR1 is MNHEY and CDR2 is SVGAGI. This CDR3 is built from 15 residues. CDR3 amino acids: CASSYSSGGTDTQYF.

V gene TRBV28 combines with J gene TRBJ2-1; the D call from TCRdb, TRBD2, cannot be confirmed without DNA. Germline V gene lookup returns CDR1 MDHEN and CDR2 SYDVKM. The CDR3 sequence is 11 residues long. The CDR3 is CASGLAVEQFF.

J is TRBJ2-3 and V is TRBV20-1; TCRdb picks TRBD1, but there is no DNA to check that call. The CDR3 consists of 15 residues. Germline V CDR1 and CDR2: DFQATT, SNEGSKA (reference sequence). The chain's CDR3 is CSARGRFTGVDTQYF.

This chain connects TRBV21-1 to TRBJ2-7. TRBV21-1 is described as a pseudogene. This CDR3 comprises 15 residues. CDR3 in amino acids: CASSSWRERLREQYF.

CDR3 loop: CSVEEGPRPGWGTDTQYF. V and J are TRBV29-1 and TRBJ2-3; TCRdb's D call of TRBD1 is untestable without DNA. From germline, CDR1 is SQVTM and CDR2 ANQGSEA. The CDR3 has 18 amino acids.

The J gene is TRBJ2-7, the V gene TRBV12-3 or TRBV12-4; the TCRdb call, TRBD2, lacks DNA for checking. This CDR3 contains 15 residues. The CDR3 is CASRILREPTYEQYF.

The genes are TRBV27 and TRBJ2-1; TCRdb reports TRBD1, a call that lacks DNA to check it against. The CDR3 contains 16 residues. Germline V gene lookup returns CDR1 MNHEY and CDR2 SMNVEV (reference sequence). CDR3 in amino acids: CASSLSPGSSYNEQFF.

This chain joins TRBV20-1 and TRBJ1-2; the TRBD1 assignment by TCRdb is unverifiable without DNA. Germline assignment: CDR1 DFQATT and CDR2 SNEGSKA (reference sequence). This CDR3 has 14 amino acids. This CDR3 reads CSARDTGGESGYTF.

V and J are TRBV7-7 and TRBJ2-7; the D gene TCRdb calls, TRBD1, cannot be checked with no DNA. The CDR3 sequence is 14 residues long. Germline V gives CDR1 SSHAT, CDR2 FNYEAQ (reference sequence). The CDR3 sequence: CASSLAAGHYEQYF.

V gene TRBV5-1 combines with J gene TRBJ2-1. CDR1 and CDR2 from the germline V gene are SGHRS and YFSETQ. CDR3 length equals 13 residues. The chain's CDR3 is CASSDPPSNEQFF.

This chain joins TRBV3-1 and TRBJ2-1; TCRdb's D call of TRBD2 is untestable without DNA. This CDR3 has 15 amino acids. Germline V gene lookup returns CDR1 LGHDT and CDR2 YNNKEL (reference sequence). The CDR3 is CASSQDLGLAYEQFF.

The rearrangement uses TRBV12-3 or TRBV12-4 and TRBJ2-1. This CDR3 is built from 13 residues. CDR3 amino acids: CASSFVRWGEQFF.

The J gene is TRBJ2-1, the V gene TRBV6-4; TCRdb lists TRBD2, though no DNA is available to test this call. The germline CDR1 and CDR2 sequences are MRHNA and SNTAGT. This CDR3 region has 17 residues. The CDR3 here is CASSEFLETSGYNEQFF.

The chain combines TRBV10-3 with TRBJ2-1. Germline lookup yields CDR1 ENHRY and CDR2 SYGVKD. The CDR3 is 13 amino acids. CDR3 protein: CAIRGIGVNEQFF.

The genes are TRBV19 and TRBJ2-7; TCRdb proposes TRBD1, but this gene call is untestable without DNA. CDR3 length: 15 residues. Germline assignment: CDR1 LNHDA and CDR2 SQIVND (reference sequence). CDR3 sequence: CASSNRDRVPYEQYF.

This sequence joins TRBV24-1 and TRBJ2-1. The CDR3 is 13 amino acids. Germline-derived CDR1 and CDR2 are KGHDR and SFDVKD. CDR3 protein: CATSDFAENEQFF.

This chain connects TRBV19 to TRBJ2-7; TCRdb outputs TRBD2, but without DNA this stays unchecked. Germline lookup yields CDR1 LNHDA and CDR2 SQIVND (reference sequence). The CDR3 has 15 residues. CDR3 in amino acids: CASSIAGSGTYEQYF. Based on the CDR3 plus reference TRBV19 and TRBJ2-7, the full variable domain is DGGITQSPKYLFRKEGQNVTLSCEQNLNHDAMYWYRQDPGQGLRLIYYSQIVNDFQKGDIAEGYSVSREKKESFPLTVTSAQKNPTAFYLCASSIAGSGTYEQYFGPGTRLTVT.